The rows below give T cell receptor beta chains drawn from one sample of a study of shared clonotypes between healthy human individuals. Profiling relied on immunoSEQ multiplex PCR, and the TCRdb table lists in-frame clones only, not all of them. The sample includes approximately 1.4 million clones, 95% to 99% seen only once; the top ten take approximately 0.44%. The specimen was naive CD4+ T cells sorted from blood. The receptors come from a man aged 30-40 years in good health. Each CDR3 is given with its conserved first and last residue. A D gene is named only where the DNA matches it firmly. Expanded clones are given a class, and other clones once, few, many or no size at all.

TRBJ2-3,TRBV29-1,.,.,CSVLAATDTQYF,TGCAGCGTTTTGGCGGCCACAGATACGCAGTATTTT
TRBJ2-7,TRBV6-5,.,.,CASSPPGSGLEQYF,TGTGCCAGCAGTCCTCCGGGATCAGGCCTGGAGCAGTACTTC
TRBJ2-7,TRBV18,.,.,CASSPPGQDYEQYF,TGTGCCAGCTCACCACCGGGACAAGACTACGAGCAGTACTTC
TRBJ1-2,TRBV5-1,TRBD1,.,CASSPGTGIYGYTF,TGCGCCAGCAGCCCGGGGACAGGGATATATGGCTACACCTTC
TRBJ2-1,TRBV7-6,.,.,CASSLGWASSYNEQFF,TGTGCCAGCAGCCTGGGGTGGGCCAGCTCCTACAATGAGCAGTTCTTC
TRBJ2-4,TRBV29-1,.,.,CSVETGTLATNIQYF,TGCAGCGTTGAAACAGGGACCCTAGCCACAAACATTCAGTACTTC
TRBJ2-3,TRBV29-1,.,once,CSVLEDTQYF,TGCAGCGTACTTGAAGATACGCAGTATTTT
TRBJ2-6,TRBV6-1,.,.,CASSQGRAHDFRSGANVLTF,TGTGCCAGCAGTCAAGGACGGGCCCACGATTTCCGCTCTGGGGCCAACGTCCTGACTTTC
TRBJ2-6,TRBV6-1,.,.,CASSKDSRKGSGANVLTF,TGTGCCAGCAGTAAAGACTCCCGGAAAGGCTCTGGGGCCAACGTCCTGACTTTC
TRBJ2-3,TRBV27,TRBD2,.,CASSPSGTSHTQYF,TGTGCCAGCAGCCCTAGCGGGACCTCCCATACGCAGTATTTT
TRBJ2-7,TRBV6-6,.,once,CASRIDTNRYEQYF,TGTGCCAGCAGGATCGACACTAACCGCTACGAGCAGTACTTC
TRBJ1-2,TRBV6-5,TRBD1,once,CASSYSGTGVSGYTF,TGTGCCAGCAGTTACTCCGGGACAGGGGTTTCGGGCTACACCTTC
TRBJ2-3,TRBV10-1,TRBD1,.,CASSTDRTADTQYF,TGCGCCAGCTCTACGGACAGGACAGCAGATACGCAGTATTTT
TRBJ2-7,TRBV29-1,.,.,CSVGWKGEQYF,TGCAGCGTTGGGTGGAAAGGCGAGCAGTACTTC
TRBJ2-1,TRBV7-2,TRBD2,.,CASSSRGGRYANEQFF,TGTGCCAGCAGCTCTCGCGGCGGGAGGTATGCGAATGAGCAGTTCTTC
TRBJ1-3,TRBV2,.,.,CASTLPALGNTIYF,TGTGCCAGCACCCTACCGGCTCTTGGAAACACCATATATTTT
TRBJ2-7,TRBV7-6,.,.,CASSLGPVTSPHEQYF,TGTGCCAGCAGCCTGGGCCCGGTAACTAGCCCCCACGAGCAGTACTTC
TRBJ2-1,TRBV5-1,TRBD2,.,CASRRSSGYNEQFF,TGCGCCAGCAGGAGGTCTAGCGGTTACAATGAGCAGTTCTTC
TRBJ2-7,TRBV28,.,.,CASRPSPGRGVYEQYF,TGTGCCAGCAGACCAAGCCCAGGCAGGGGAGTCTACGAGCAGTACTTC
TRBJ1-3,TRBV11-2,.,.,CASSKLRGSGNTIYF,TGTGCCAGCAGTAAACTCAGGGGCTCTGGAAACACCATATATTTT
TRBJ1-1,TRBV5-1,.,.,CASSLVGGRGTEAFF,TGCGCCAGCAGCTTGGTCGGGGGCAGAGGGACTGAAGCTTTCTTT
TRBJ2-2,TRBV27,TRBD2,few,CASSWGLAVNTGELFF,TGTGCCAGCAGTTGGGGACTAGCGGTGAACACCGGGGAGCTGTTTTTT
TRBJ2-2,TRBV5-1,.,.,CASSLQGSTGELFF,TGCGCCAGCAGCTTACAGGGATCCACCGGGGAGCTGTTTTTT
TRBJ2-7,TRBV6-6,TRBD1,.,CASIQDRGLSYEQYF,TGTGCCAGCATCCAGGACAGGGGGCTATCCTACGAGCAGTACTTC
TRBJ2-3,TRBV28,.,.,CASSFGGIDTQYF,TGTGCCAGCAGTTTCGGCGGGATCGATACGCAGTATTTT
TRBJ1-2,TRBV29-1,.,.,CSVEDQGLDYGYTF,TGCAGCGTTGAAGATCAAGGATTGGACTATGGCTACACCTTC
TRBJ2-1,TRBV4-3,TRBD2,.,CASSQVMGSSGMNEQFF,TGCGCCAGCAGCCAAGTCATGGGGTCTAGCGGGATGAATGAGCAGTTCTTC
TRBJ2-3,TRBV2,.,.,CASSGRPSGTQYF,TGTGCCAGCAGTGGTAGGCCTAGTGGTACGCAGTATTTT
TRBJ2-1,TRBV7-2,.,.,CASSTSVGANEQFF,TGTGCCAGCAGCACTAGCGTGGGGGCCAATGAGCAGTTCTTC
TRBJ2-2,TRBV11-3,.,.,CASSFRTADTGELFF,TGTGCCAGCAGCTTTAGGACGGCAGACACCGGGGAGCTGTTTTTT
TRBJ2-1,TRBV9,TRBD2,.,CASSVVSGKDNEQFF,TGTGCCAGCAGCGTAGTTAGCGGGAAAGACAATGAGCAGTTCTTC
TRBJ2-1,TRBV9,.,.,CASTLGALRDEQFF,TGTGCCAGCACTTTAGGGGCCCTAAGGGATGAGCAGTTCTTC
TRBJ2-7,TRBV14,.,.,CASSYLPGLYEQYF,TGTGCCAGCAGCTATCTACCCGGTCTCTACGAGCAGTACTTC
TRBJ2-1,TRBV7-9,TRBD1,once,CASSTDRGNYNEQFF,TGTGCCAGCAGCACCGACAGGGGGAACTACAATGAGCAGTTCTTC
TRBJ2-4,TRBV11-2,.,.,CASSLAAGQGEYF,TGTGCCAGCAGCTTAGCGGCAGGCCAAGGGGAGTACTTC
TRBJ2-3,TRBV5-1,TRBD2,.,CASSVAPPGLAGTDTQYF,TGCGCCAGCAGCGTCGCACCACCGGGACTAGCGGGGACAGATACGCAGTATTTT
TRBJ2-3,TRBV9,.,.,CASSLEGVEFTDTQYF,TGTGCCAGCAGCCTAGAGGGAGTAGAGTTCACAGATACGCAGTATTTT
TRBJ1-4,TRBV6-1,.,.,CASRKRGSGEKLFF,TGTGCCAGCAGGAAGCGTGGGTCTGGGGAAAAACTGTTTTTT
TRBJ2-6,TRBV9,TRBD1,.,CASSTRADQGQGASGANVLTF,TGTGCCAGCAGCACCCGAGCTGACCAGGGACAGGGGGCTTCTGGGGCCAACGTCCTGACTTTC
TRBJ1-5,TRBV6-6,.,once,CASSYSRRPGEPQHF,TGTGCCAGCAGTTACTCGCGCAGGCCCGGTGAACCCCAGCATTTT
TRBJ2-2,TRBV7-7,.,.,CATQYGNTGELFF,TGTGCTACTCAATACGGAAACACCGGGGAGCTGTTTTTT
TRBJ2-7,TRBV6-5,.,few,CASSPYEQYF,TGTGCCAGCAGTCCCTACGAGCAGTACTTC
TRBJ2-3,TRBV5-1,.,.,CASSPSSHTDTQYF,TGCGCCAGCAGCCCCTCTAGCCACACAGATACGCAGTATTTT
TRBJ2-7,TRBV6-1,.,.,CASRWSSYEQYF,TGTGCCAGCAGATGGAGCTCCTACGAGCAGTACTTC
TRBJ2-7,TRBV6-1,.,.,CASSLGYEQYF,TGTGCCAGCAGCTTAGGATACGAGCAGTACTTC
TRBJ1-2,TRBV19,TRBD1,.,CASKDTRDRGYGYTF,TGTGCCAGTAAGGACACCCGGGACAGGGGATATGGCTACACCTTC
TRBJ2-7,TRBV28,.,.,CAGGSGNSYEQYF,TGTGCCGGAGGATCAGGGAACAGCTACGAGCAGTACTTC
TRBJ2-2,TRBV5-1,.,.,CASARTPGTYTGELFF,TGCGCCAGCGCACGAACCCCCGGGACCTACACCGGGGAGCTGTTTTTT
TRBJ2-1,TRBV10-1,.,.,CASSPEALPYNEQFF,TGCGCCAGCAGTCCAGAGGCCCTTCCCTACAATGAGCAGTTCTTC
TRBJ1-1,TRBV19,.,.,CASSVDGIRNTEAFF,TGTGCCAGTAGTGTCGACGGGATTAGGAACACTGAAGCTTTCTTT
TRBJ2-5,TRBV29-1,.,.,CSVEDRYF,TGCAGCGTTGAAGATCGGTACTTC
TRBJ1-2,TRBV4-1,.,.,CASSQQGYGYTF,TGCGCCAGCAGCCAGCAAGGCTATGGCTACACCTTC
TRBJ1-1,TRBV7-9,.,.,CASSLEGGTEAFF,TGTGCCAGCAGCTTGGAGGGAGGGACTGAAGCTTTCTTT
TRBJ1-1,TRBV11-3,.,.,CASSLTDMGTEAFF,TGTGCCAGCAGCTTAACGGACATGGGCACTGAAGCTTTCTTT